These 3 T cell receptor beta chains were all obtained from the same sample, sequenced in a study of cytomegalovirus exposure and HLA in healthy donors. PCR used 60 Vbeta primers and 13 Jbeta primers. Profiled with immunoSEQ multiplex PCR; TCRdb holds only in-frame clones, not every one. Of about 130,000 clones listed, approximately 80% are singletons. Sequenced sample: PBMCs. Receptors originate from a young woman in good health and CMV-seropositive.

The V gene is TRBV9, the J gene TRBJ1-3; D gene ambiguous. The CDR3 is made up of 11 amino acids. Trimming cost V 6 bases and J 1 base, with 2 bases left between them. CDR1 SGDLS and CDR2 YYNGEE come from the germline V gene. This chain's CDR3 is CASTSGNTIYF. The CDR3 DNA reads TGTGCCAGCACGTCTGGAAACACCATATATTTT.

The chain links TRBV5-6 to TRBJ2-4; a possible D gene is TRBD2 (7 bases). Germline V gives CDR1 SGHDT, CDR2 YYEEEE. V was cut by 1 base and J by 8 bases, with 13 bases left in between. The CDR3 loop spans 14 amino acids. Here the CDR3 DNA reads TGTGCCAGCAGCTTGTCAGGGGAGGGGGACATTCAGTACTTC. Translation gives CASSLSGEGDIQYF.

J is TRBJ2-3 and V is TRBV6-5; 7 nucleotides match TRBD2. After removal of 8 bases from V and 2 bases from J, the junction contained 10 bases not matched to a gene. The CDR3 covers 15 residues. Germline V lookup: CDR1 MNHEY, CDR2 SVGAGI. The CDR3: CASSVASGYTDTQYF. In DNA form, the CDR3 reads TGTGCCAGCTCCGTGGCTAGCGGATACACAGATACGCAGTATTTT.